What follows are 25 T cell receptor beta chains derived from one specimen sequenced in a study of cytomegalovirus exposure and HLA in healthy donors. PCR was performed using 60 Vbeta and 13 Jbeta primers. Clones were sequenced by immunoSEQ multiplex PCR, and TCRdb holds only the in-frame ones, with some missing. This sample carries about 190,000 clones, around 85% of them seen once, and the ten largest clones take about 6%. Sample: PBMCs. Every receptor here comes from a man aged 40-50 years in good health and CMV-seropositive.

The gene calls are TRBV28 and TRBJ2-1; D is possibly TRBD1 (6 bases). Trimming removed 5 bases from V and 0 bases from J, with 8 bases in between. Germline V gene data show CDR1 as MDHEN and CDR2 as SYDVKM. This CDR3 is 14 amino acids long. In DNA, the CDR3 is TGTGCCAGCAGTGCGGACAGCTCCTACAATGAGCAGTTCTTC. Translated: CASSADSSYNEQFF.

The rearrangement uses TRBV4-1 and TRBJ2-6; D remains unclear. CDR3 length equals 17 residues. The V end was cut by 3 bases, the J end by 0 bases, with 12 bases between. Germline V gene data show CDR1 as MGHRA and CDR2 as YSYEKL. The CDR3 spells CASSHFLRSSGANVLTF. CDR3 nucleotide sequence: TGCGCCAGCAGCCACTTTCTCCGTAGCTCTGGGGCCAACGTCCTGACTTTC.

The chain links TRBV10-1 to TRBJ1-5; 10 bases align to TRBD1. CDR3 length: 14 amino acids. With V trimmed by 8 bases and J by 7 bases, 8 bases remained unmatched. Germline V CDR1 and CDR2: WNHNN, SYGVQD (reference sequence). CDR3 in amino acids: CASASGTGDQPQHF. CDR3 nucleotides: TGCGCCAGCGCGAGCGGGACAGGGGACCAGCCCCAGCATTTT.

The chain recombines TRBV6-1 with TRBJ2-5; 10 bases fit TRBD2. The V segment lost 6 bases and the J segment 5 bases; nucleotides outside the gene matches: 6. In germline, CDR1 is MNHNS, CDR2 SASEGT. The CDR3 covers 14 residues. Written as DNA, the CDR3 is TGTGCCAGCAGCAAGCGGGAGGGGGGGGAGACCCAGTACTTC. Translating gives CASSKREGGETQYF.

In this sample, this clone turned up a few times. Here the CDR3 DNA reads TGTGCCATCAGTGATATCACCGGGGAGCTGTTTTTT. Protein: CAISDITGELFF. V is TRBV10-3 and J is TRBJ2-2; no reliable D call. The germline V gene encodes CDR1 ENHRY and CDR2 SYGVKD. The CDR3 totals 12 residues. Trimming pared 3 bases from V and 4 bases from J, leaving 3 bases between.

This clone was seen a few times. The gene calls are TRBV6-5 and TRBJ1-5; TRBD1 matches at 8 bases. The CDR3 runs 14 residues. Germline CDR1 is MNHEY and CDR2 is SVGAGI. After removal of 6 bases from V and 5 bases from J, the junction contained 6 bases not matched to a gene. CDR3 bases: TGTGCCAGCAGCCCGACAGGGGACGATCAGCCCCAGCATTTT. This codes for CASSPTGDDQPQHF.

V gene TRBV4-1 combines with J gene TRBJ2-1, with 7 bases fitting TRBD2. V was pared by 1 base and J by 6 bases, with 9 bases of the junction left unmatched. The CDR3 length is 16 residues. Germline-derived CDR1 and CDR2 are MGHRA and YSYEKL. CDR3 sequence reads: CASSQGGTSVVNEQFF. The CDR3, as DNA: TGCGCCAGCAGCCAAGGTGGAACTAGCGTTGTCAATGAGCAGTTCTTC.

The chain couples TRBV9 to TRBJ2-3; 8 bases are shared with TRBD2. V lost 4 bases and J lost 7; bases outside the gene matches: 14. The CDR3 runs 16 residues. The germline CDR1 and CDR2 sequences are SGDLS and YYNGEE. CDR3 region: CASSQKAGALANTQYF. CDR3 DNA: TGTGCCAGCAGCCAAAAAGCGGGGGCCCTGGCGAATACGCAGTATTTT.

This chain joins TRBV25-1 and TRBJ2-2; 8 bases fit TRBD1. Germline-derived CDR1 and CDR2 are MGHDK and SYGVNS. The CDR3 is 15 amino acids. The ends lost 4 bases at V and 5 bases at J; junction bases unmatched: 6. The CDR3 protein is CASSASTGGTGELFF. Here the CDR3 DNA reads TGTGCCAGCAGTGCTTCCACAGGGGGTACCGGGGAGCTGTTTTTT.

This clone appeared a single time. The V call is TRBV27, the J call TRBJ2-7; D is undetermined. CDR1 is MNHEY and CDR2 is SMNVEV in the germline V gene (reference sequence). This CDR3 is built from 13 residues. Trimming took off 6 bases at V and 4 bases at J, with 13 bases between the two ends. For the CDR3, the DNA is TGTGCCAGCAGCTCAACGACGGAGTACGAGCAGTACTTC. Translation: CASSSTTEYEQYF.

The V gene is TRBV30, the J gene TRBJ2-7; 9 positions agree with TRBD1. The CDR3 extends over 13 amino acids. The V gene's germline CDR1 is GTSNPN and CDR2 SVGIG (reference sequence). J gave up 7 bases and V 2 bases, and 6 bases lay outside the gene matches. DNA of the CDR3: TGTGCCTGGAGTAACAGGGGGCTGAGAGAGCAGTACTTC. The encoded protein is CAWSNRGLREQYF.

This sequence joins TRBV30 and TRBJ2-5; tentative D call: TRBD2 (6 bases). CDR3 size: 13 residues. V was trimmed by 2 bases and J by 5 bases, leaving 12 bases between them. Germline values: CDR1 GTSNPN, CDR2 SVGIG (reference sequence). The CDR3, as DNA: TGTGCCTGGAGTATCGGGGGTGTCGAGACCCAGTACTTC. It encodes CAWSIGGVETQYF.

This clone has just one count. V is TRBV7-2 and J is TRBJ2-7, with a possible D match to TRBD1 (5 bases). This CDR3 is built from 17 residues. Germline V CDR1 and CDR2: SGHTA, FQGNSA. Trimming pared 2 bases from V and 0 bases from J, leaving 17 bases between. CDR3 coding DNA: TGTGCCAGCAGCTTAATTGCTGGGGCCCAGAGCTCCTACGAGCAGTACTTC. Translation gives CASSLIAGAQSSYEQYF. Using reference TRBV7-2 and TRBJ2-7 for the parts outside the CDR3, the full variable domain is GAGVSQSPSNKVTEKGKDVELRCDPISGHTALYWYRQSLGQGLEFLIYFQGNSAPDKSGLPSDRFSAERTGGSVSTLTIQRTQQEDSAVYLCASSLIAGAQSSYEQYFGPGTRLTVT.

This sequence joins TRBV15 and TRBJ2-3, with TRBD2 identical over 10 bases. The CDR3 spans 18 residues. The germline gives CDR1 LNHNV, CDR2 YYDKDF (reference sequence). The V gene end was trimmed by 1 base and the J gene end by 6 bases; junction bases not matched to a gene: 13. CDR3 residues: CATSRVRGQRGGRDTQYF. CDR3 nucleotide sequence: TGTGCCACCAGCAGAGTCAGGGGGCAGCGGGGGGGCAGGGATACGCAGTATTTT.

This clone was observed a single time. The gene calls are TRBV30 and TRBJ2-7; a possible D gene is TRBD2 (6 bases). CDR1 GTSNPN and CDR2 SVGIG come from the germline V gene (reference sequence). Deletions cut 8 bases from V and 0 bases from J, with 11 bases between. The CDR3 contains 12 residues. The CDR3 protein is CAGRGNSYEQYF. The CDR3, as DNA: TGTGCCGGGCGGGGCAACTCCTACGAGCAGTACTTC.

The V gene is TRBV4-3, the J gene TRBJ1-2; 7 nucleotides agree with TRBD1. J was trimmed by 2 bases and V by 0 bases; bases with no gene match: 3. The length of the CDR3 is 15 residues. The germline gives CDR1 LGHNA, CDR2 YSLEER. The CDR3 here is CASSQDTRGNYGYTF. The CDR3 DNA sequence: TGCGCCAGCAGCCAAGACACCAGGGGGAACTATGGCTACACCTTC.

CDR3 protein: CASSGGASTDTQYF. CDR3 DNA sequence: TGTGCCAGCAGCGGCGGAGCGAGCACAGATACGCAGTATTTT. The V call is TRBV9, the J call TRBJ2-3; D remains unclear. The V and J ends lost 3 bases and 0 bases respectively, with 8 bases between them. Germline CDR1 SGDLS, CDR2 YYNGEE. This CDR3 region has 14 residues.

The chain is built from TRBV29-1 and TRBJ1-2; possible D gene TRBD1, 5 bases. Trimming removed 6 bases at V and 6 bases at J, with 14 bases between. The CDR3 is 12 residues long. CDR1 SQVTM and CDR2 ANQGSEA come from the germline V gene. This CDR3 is CSVTGGENGYTF. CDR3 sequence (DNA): TGCAGCGTAACGGGGGGGGAGAATGGCTACACCTTC.

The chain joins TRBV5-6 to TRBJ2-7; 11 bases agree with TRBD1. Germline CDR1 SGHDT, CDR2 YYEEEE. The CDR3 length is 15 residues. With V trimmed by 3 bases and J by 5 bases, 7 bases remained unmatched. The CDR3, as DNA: TGTGCCAGCAGCTCGGACAGGGGGCGAGTTCACGAGCAGTACTTC. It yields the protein CASSSDRGRVHEQYF.

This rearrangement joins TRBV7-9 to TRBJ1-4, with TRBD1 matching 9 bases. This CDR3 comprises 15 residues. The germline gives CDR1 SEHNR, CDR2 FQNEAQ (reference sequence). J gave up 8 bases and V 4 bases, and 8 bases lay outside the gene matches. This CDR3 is CASSSRTGEGEKLFF. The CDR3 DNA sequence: TGTGCCAGCAGCTCCCGGACAGGGGAAGGCGAAAAACTGTTTTTT. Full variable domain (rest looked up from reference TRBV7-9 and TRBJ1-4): DTGVSQNPRHKITKRGQNVTFRCDPISEHNRLYWYRQTLGQGPEFLTYFQNEAQLEKSRLLSDRFSAERPKGSFSTLEIQRTEQGDSAMYLCASSSRTGEGEKLFFGSGTQLSVL.

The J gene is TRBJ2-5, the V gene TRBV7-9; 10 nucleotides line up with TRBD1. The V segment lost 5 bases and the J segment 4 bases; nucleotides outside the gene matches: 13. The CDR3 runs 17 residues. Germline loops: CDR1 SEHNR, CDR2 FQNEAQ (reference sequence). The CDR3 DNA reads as TGTGCCAGCAGCGCGCCACTCCGGGACAGGGGCGGAGAGACCCAGTACTTC. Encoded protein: CASSAPLRDRGGETQYF.

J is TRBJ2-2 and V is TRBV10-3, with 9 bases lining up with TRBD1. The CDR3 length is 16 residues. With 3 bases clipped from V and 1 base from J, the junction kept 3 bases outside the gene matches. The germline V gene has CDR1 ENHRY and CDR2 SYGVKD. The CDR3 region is CAISEGTGRNTGELFF. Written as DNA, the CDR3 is TGTGCCATCAGTGAAGGGACAGGGAGGAACACCGGGGAGCTGTTTTTT.

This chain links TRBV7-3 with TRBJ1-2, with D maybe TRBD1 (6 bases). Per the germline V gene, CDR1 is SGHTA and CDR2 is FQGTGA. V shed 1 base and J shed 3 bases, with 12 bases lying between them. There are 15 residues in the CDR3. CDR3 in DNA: TGTGCCAGCAGCTTAAGGGGGGGCGGCGACTATGGCTACACCTTC. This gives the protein CASSLRGGGDYGYTF.

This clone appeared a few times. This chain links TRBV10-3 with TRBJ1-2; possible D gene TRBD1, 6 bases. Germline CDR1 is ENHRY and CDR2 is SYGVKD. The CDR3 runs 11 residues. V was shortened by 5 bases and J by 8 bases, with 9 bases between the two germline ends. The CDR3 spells CAISKGDGYTF. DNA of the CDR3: TGTGCCATCAGTAAGGGGGACGGCTACACCTTC.

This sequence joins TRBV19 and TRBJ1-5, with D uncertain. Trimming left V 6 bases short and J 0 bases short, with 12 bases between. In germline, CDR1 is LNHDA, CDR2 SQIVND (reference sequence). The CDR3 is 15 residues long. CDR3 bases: TGTGCCAGTAGCAAACGTGTAGATAGCAATCAGCCCCAGCATTTT. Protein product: CASSKRVDSNQPQHF.